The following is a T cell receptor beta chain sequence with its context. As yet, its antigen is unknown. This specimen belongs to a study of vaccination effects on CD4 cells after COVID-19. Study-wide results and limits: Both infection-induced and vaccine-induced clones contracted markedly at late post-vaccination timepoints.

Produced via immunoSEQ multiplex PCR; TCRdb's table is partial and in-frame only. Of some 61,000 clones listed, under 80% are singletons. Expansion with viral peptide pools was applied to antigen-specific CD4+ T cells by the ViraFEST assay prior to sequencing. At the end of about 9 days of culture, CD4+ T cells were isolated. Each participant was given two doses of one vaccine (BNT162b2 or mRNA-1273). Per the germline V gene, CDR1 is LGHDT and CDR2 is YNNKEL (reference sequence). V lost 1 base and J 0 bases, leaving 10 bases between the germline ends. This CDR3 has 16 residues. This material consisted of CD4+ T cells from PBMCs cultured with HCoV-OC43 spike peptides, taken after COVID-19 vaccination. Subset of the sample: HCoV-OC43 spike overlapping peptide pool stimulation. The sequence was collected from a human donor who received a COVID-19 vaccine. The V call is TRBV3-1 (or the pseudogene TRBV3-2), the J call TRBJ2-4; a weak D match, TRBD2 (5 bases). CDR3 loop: CASSQAGNLAKNIQYF. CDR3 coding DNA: TGTGCCAGCAGCCAAGCGGGGAATCTAGCCAAAAACATTCAGTACTTC.